These 8 T cell receptor beta chains were all obtained from the same sample, sequenced in a study of OX40 agonist ivuxolimab in advanced cancers. The table came from immunoSEQ multiplex PCR; TCRdb's copy has only in-frame clones and leaves some out. The sample includes 30,000 or so clones, roughly 84% seen only once; the top ten take about 15%. The source was CD4+ or CD8+ T cells sorted from blood, collected in a trial of the OX40 agonist ivuxolimab. Receptor source: an adult with an advanced solid tumor such as melanoma, head and neck, liver or kidney cancer.

In this sample, this clone turned up once. As DNA, the CDR3 is TGTGCCAGCAGTGCCGGACTAGCCACAGATACGCAGTATTTT. It encodes CASSAGLATDTQYF. The chain is built from TRBV2 and TRBJ2-3, with 8 positions matching TRBD2. The V segment lost 4 bases and the J segment 2 bases; nucleotides outside the gene matches: 2. The CDR3 runs 14 residues. The germline V gene encodes CDR1 SNHLY and CDR2 FYNNEI.

The chain recombines TRBV7-9 with TRBJ1-3, with no clear D. This CDR3 spans 12 amino acids. V was shortened by 8 bases and J by 4 bases, with 9 bases between the two germline ends. CDR1 is SEHNR and CDR2 is FQNEAQ in the germline V gene (reference sequence). The CDR3: CASSRNGNTIYF. The CDR3 region has the DNA TGTGCCAGCTCCCGTAACGGAAACACCATATATTTT.

This chain links TRBV10-2 with TRBJ2-1, with TRBD2 identical over 8 bases. V trimming: 0 bases; J trimming: 4 bases; junction bases outside the gene matches: 8. The CDR3 is 17 amino acids. Germline V gene lookup returns CDR1 WSHSY and CDR2 SAAADI. CDR3 bases: TGCGCCAGCAGTGAGTCGACTCGAGCGGGAGTTTACAATGAGCAGTTCTTC. As protein: CASSESTRAGVYNEQFF.

V and J are TRBV6-1 and TRBJ1-1; tentatively, D is TRBD1 (5 bases). Between the trimmed V and J ends, which lost 6 bases and 1 base, there was a span of 12 bases. The CDR3 covers 14 residues. Germline V gives CDR1 MNHNS, CDR2 SASEGT. The CDR3 DNA follows: TGTGCCAGCAGGGCCCGGGGGACGAACACTGAAGCTTTCTTT. This sequence encodes CASRARGTNTEAFF.

The V and J genes are TRBV19 and TRBJ1-4, with D perhaps matching TRBD1 (6 bases). V lost 4 bases, J lost 3 bases, and 18 bases lay in between. CDR1 is LNHDA and CDR2 is SQIVND in the germline V gene (reference sequence). This CDR3 comprises 17 residues. This CDR3 is CASSTRGGQGPNEKLFF. The CDR3 region has the DNA TGTGCCAGTAGTACCCGAGGGGGGCAAGGCCCTAATGAAAAACTGTTTTTT.

The chain couples TRBV14 to TRBJ2-5; TRBD1 matches 9 bases. Germline V gives CDR1 SGHDN, CDR2 FVKESK. Trimming took 3 bases from V and 5 from J; bases not matched to a gene: 7. This CDR3 region has 15 residues. CDR3 nucleotides: TGTGCCAGCAGCCAGCCCACAGGGGGCAGCGAGACCCAGTACTTC. Protein: CASSQPTGGSETQYF. The variable domain in full, with the rest retrieved from reference TRBV14 and TRBJ2-5, is EAGVTQFPSHSVIEKGQTVTLRCDPISGHDNLYWYRRVMGKEIKFLLHFVKESKQDESGMPNNRFLAERTGGTYSTLKVQPAELEDSGVYFCASSQPTGGSETQYFGPGTRLLVL.

CDR3: CASSRDRRYEQYF. CDR3 nucleotide sequence: TGTGCCAGCAGCCGGGACAGGAGGTACGAGCAGTACTTC. This rearrangement joins TRBV21-1 to TRBJ2-5; the table calls TRBD1, which could not be checked here. The J call could be wrong; TRBJ2-7 is a better fit for the DNA end. TRBV21-1 is marked as a pseudogene. This CDR3 has 13 amino acids.

The V gene is TRBV28, the J gene TRBJ2-3, with D perhaps matching TRBD2 (5 bases). The V gene lost 2 bases and the J gene lost 3 bases, with 18 bases spanning the gap. Germline V gene data show CDR1 as MDHEN and CDR2 as SYDVKM. The CDR3 is 17 residues long. CDR3 protein: CASSLEGRGSRTDTQYF. CDR3 coding DNA: TGTGCCAGCAGTTTAGAGGGCAGAGGGTCACGGACAGATACGCAGTATTTT.